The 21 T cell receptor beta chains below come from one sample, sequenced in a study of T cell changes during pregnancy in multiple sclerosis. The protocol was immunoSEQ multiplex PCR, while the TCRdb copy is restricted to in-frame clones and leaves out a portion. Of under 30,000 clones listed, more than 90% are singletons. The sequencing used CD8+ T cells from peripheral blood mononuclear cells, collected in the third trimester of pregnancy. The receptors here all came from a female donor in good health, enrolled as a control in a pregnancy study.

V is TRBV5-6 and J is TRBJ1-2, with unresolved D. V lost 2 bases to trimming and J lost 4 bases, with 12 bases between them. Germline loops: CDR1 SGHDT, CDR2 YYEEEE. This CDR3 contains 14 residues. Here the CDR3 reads CASSFWTAVYGYTF. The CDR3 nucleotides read TGTGCCAGCAGCTTTTGGACTGCCGTCTATGGCTACACCTTC.

The CDR3 spells CASSITGRGMNTEAFF. The CDR3 bases are TGTGCCAGTAGTATAACAGGGAGGGGAATGAACACTGAAGCTTTCTTT. The J gene is TRBJ1-1, the V gene TRBV19, with D perhaps matching TRBD1 (6 bases). V shed 2 bases and J shed 0 bases, with 13 bases lying between them. The CDR3 is 16 residues long. Looked up from germline, CDR1 is LNHDA and CDR2 is SQIVND (reference sequence).

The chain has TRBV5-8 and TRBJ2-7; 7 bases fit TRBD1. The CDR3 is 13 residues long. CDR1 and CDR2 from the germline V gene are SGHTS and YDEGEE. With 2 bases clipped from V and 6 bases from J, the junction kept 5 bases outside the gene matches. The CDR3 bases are TGTGCCAGCAGCTTCCGGGACAGCGCCGAGCAGTACTTC. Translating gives CASSFRDSAEQYF.

The CDR3 region is CASSFISGGSTDTQYF. In nucleotides, the CDR3 is TGTGCCAGCAGCTTTATTAGCGGGGGAAGCACAGATACGCAGTATTTT. The V gene is TRBV5-5, the J gene TRBJ2-3; TRBD2 matches 9 bases. CDR1 and CDR2 from the germline V gene are SGHKS and YYEKEE (reference sequence). V dropped 2 bases and J dropped 0; count of bases not matched to a gene: 4. The CDR3 is 16 residues long.

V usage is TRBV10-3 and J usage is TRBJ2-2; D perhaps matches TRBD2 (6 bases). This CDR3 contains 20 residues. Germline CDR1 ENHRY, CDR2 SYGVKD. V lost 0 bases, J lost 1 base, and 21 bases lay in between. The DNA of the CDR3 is TGTGCCATCAGTGAGTCGTCTGGGAAGGCGGAGGGACTGAACACCGGGGAGCTGTTTTTT. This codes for CAISESSGKAEGLNTGELFF.

CDR3 amino acids: CASSLGLGGGQYF. The CDR3 coding sequence is TGCGCCAGCAGCCTTGGTCTAGGGGGGGGACAGTACTTC. The V call is TRBV5-1, the J call TRBJ2-7, with D possibly being TRBD2 (7 bases). From germline, CDR1 is SGHRS and CDR2 YFSETQ. The CDR3 spans 13 residues. V lost 4 bases, J lost 10 bases, and 18 bases lay in between.

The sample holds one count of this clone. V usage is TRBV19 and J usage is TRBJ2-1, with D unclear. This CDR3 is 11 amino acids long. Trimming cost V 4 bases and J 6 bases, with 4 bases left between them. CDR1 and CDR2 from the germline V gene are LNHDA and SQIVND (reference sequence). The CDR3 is CASSTFNEQFF. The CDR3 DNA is TGTGCCAGTAGTACTTTCAATGAGCAGTTCTTC.

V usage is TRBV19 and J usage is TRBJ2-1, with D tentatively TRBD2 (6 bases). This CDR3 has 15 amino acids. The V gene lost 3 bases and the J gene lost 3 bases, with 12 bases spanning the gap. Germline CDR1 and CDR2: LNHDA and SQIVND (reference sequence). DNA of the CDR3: TGTGCCAGTAGTATGGCCGGGAGAGGCTACAATGAGCAGTTCTTC. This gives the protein CASSMAGRGYNEQFF.

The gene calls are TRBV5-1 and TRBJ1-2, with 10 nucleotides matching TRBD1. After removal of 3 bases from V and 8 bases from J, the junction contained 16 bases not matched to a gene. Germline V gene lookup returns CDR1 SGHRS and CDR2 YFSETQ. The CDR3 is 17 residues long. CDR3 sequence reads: CASSSGQGIHFQGGYTF. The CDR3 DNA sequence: TGCGCCAGCAGCTCGGGACAGGGGATTCATTTTCAGGGCGGCTACACCTTC.

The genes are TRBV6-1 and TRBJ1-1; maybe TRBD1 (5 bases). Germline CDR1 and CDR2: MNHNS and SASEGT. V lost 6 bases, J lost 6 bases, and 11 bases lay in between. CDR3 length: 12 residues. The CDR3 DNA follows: TGTGCCAGCAGAGGGGAAGTGTCTGAAGCTTTCTTT. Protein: CASRGEVSEAFF.

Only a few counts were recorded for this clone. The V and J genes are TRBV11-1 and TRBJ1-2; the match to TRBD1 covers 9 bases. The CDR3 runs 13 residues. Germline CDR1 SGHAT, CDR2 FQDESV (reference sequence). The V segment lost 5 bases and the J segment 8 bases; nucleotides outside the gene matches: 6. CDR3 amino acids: CASSGGTGSGYTF. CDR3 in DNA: TGTGCCAGCAGCGGGGGGACAGGGAGCGGCTACACCTTC.

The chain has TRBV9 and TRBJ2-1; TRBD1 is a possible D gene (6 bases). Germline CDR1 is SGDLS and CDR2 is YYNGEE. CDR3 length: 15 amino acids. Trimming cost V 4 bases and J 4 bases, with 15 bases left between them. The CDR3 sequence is CASSLHTTGYNEQFF. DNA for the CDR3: TGTGCCAGCAGCTTACACACGACAGGATACAATGAGCAGTTCTTC.

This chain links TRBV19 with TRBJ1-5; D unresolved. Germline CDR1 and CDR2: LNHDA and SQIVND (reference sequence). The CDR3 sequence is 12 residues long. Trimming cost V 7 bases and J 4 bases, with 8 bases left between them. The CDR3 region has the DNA TGTGCCAGTAAAAACGGTAATCAGCCCCAGCATTTT. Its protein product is CASKNGNQPQHF. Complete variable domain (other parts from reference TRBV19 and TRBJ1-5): DGGITQSPKYLFRKEGQNVTLSCEQNLNHDAMYWYRQDPGQGLRLIYYSQIVNDFQKGDIAEGYSVSREKKESFPLTVTSAQKNPTAFYLCASKNGNQPQHFGDGTRLSIL.

The CDR3 bases are TGTGCCAGCAGCTTTCCTTCTAACTATGGCTACACCTTC. Protein product: CASSFPSNYGYTF. The chain combines TRBV7-9 with TRBJ1-2; D uncertain. The CDR3 is 13 residues long. V shed 3 bases and J shed 0 bases, with 5 bases lying between them. The germline V gene encodes CDR1 SEHNR and CDR2 FQNEAQ (reference sequence). The full variable domain, its missing parts supplied by reference TRBV7-9 and TRBJ1-2, is DTGVSQNPRHKITKRGQNVTFRCDPISEHNRLYWYRQTLGQGPEFLTYFQNEAQLEKSRLLSDRFSAERPKGSFSTLEIQRTEQGDSAMYLCASSFPSNYGYTFGSGTRLTVV.

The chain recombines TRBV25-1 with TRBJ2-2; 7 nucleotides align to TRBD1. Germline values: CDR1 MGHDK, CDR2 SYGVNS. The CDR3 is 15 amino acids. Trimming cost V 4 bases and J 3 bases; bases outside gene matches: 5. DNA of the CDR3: TGTGCCAGCAGTGGCGGGCAGGGGGACACCGGGGAGCTGTTTTTT. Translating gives CASSGGQGDTGELFF.

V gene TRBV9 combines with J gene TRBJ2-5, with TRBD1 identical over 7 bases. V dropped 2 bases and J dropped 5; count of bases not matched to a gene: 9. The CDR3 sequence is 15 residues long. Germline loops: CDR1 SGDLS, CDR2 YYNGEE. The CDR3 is CASSVPPTGYETQYF. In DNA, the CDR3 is TGTGCCAGCAGCGTTCCCCCGACAGGGTACGAGACCCAGTACTTC.

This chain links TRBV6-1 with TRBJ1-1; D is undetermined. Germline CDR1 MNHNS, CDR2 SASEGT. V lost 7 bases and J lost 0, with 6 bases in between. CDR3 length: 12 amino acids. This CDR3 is CASISLNTEAFF. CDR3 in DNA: TGTGCCAGCATAAGCCTGAACACTGAAGCTTTCTTT.

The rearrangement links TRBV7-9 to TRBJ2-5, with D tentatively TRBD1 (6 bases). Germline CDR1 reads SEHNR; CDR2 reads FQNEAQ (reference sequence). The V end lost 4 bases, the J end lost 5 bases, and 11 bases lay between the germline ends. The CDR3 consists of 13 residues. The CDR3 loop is CASSSQGIETQYF. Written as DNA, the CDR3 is TGTGCCAGCAGCTCACAGGGAATTGAGACCCAGTACTTC.

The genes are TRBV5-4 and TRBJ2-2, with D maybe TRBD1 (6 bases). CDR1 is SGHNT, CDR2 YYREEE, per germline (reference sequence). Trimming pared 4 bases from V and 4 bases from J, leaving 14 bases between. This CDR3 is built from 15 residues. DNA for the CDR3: TGTGCCAGCAGCCCAACAGGGAAAAGCACCGGGGAGCTGTTTTTT. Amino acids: CASSPTGKSTGELFF.

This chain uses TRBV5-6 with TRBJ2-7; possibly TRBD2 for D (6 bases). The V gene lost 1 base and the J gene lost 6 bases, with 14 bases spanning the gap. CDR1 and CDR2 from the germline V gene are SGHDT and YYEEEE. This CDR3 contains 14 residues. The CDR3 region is CASSLRAGIGEQYF. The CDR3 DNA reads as TGTGCCAGCAGCTTGAGGGCGGGAATCGGCGAGCAGTACTTC.

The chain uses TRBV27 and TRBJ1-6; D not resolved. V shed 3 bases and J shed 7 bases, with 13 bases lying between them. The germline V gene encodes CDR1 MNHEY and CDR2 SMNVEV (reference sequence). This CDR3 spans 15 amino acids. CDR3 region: CASSFTGMTNSPLHF. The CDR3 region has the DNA TGTGCCAGCAGTTTCACGGGGATGACGAATTCACCCCTCCACTTT.